This TCR beta chain was identified in a study of blood T cell repertoires in COVID-19 (TCRdb year 2020). Concerning the study at large: Samples from collaborators originated in the United States, Italy and Spain and spanned both the acute and convalescent phases of COVID-19. The material from the prospective study consisted of cDNA or gDNA derived from T cells, B-cell-depleted T cells, or PBMCs. Deeply sampled blood TCRbeta repertoires from subjects exposed to, actively infected with, or recovered from COVID-19 were included in the dataset. The repertoires were made available in a free public database intended to serve as a resource for research on the immune response to SARS-CoV-2. Samples were obtained from the ongoing ImmuneRACE study (first 160 participants) and from some 1,300 subjects provided by 6 global collaborators. Nearly every sample came with metadata listing a de-identified subject ID, COVID-19 status, age in years and sex. Where available, HLA class I and class II types were taken from metadata supplied by the sample provider and were not determined by assay-based typing. Broader findings and caveats from the paper: Clinical and demographic metadata were provided uncurated, with the amount varying by source and participant.

This clone occurred once. Its antigen has not been determined. Per-nucleotide qualities are absent, and no much larger clonotype sits a single base away. The collaborating institutions used their own protocols to collect whole blood in K2EDTA tubes. Collaborator samples were shipped for TCRbeta analysis as frozen whole blood, isolated PBMCs, or DNA extracted from either sample type. TCRbeta CDR3 regions were amplified from genomic DNA using the immunoSEQ Assay, a bias-controlled multiplex PCR. The paper's processing steps were these. Within the assay, amplification of reference gene primers was used to estimate how many nucleated cells each sample contained. Sequence reads were collapsed and filtered to measure the absolute abundance of every unique TCRbeta CDR3 rearrangement. For each sample, productive Simpson clonality was calculated as the square root of Simpson's diversity index across productive rearrangements. What TCRdb holds here is the immuneACCESS table cut down to in-frame rearrangements. Part of the clones is not present; checked against another copy, under half of the missing clones reflect an unresolved V gene, and the others are unexplained. V and J calls and clone size come straight from that table; D and trimming were deduced from the DNA. This sample gives approximately 180,000 clones in total; 70% to 90% of them show up just once. The ten largest clonotypes hold approximately 11% of the sample.

Trimming removed 5 bases from V and 10 bases from J; the gene matches leave 9 bases unexplained. Its CDR3 holds 15 amino acids, cysteine through phenylalanine. Here the CDR3 DNA is all that survives: 45 bases in frame from base 1. The germline V gene (reference sequence) provides CDR1 LNHDA and CDR2 SQIVND. The chain is assembled from TRBV19 and TRBJ2-1, with 12 bases aligning to TRBD2. The sequence derives from a human donor with active or convalescent COVID-19. The donor label of this sample is uncertain. Material for sequencing was peripheral blood. Here the CDR3 is given as CASSLLAGGETEQFF. DNA sequence: TGTGCCAGTAGTCTCCTAGCGGGGGGGGAAACCGAGCAGTTCTTC. With all but the CDR3 taken from the reference TRBV19 and TRBJ2-1 genes, the full variable domain is: DGGITQSPKYLFRKEGQNVTLSCEQNLNHDAMYWYRQDPGQGLRLIYYSQIVNDFQKGDIAEGYSVSREKKESFPLTVTSAQKNPTAFYLCASSLLAGGETEQFFGPGTRLTVL.